This T cell receptor (beta chain) was sequenced for a study of Graves' ophthalmopathy and Graves' hyperthyroidism. Study-level results: Blood shared most expanded thyroid clonotypes above 0.001 frequency.

On this clonotype: Its antigen is currently unknown.

The CDR3 spans 13 residues. In germline, CDR1 is SGHVS, CDR2 FQNEAQ. Amplification from RNA transcripts yielded the TCR beta CDR3 regions. The first-round RT-PCR employed HTBI primers together with the Qiagen OneStep RT-PCR kit. A multiplex PCR was then performed as the second round. One entry per CDR3 protein, called by TCRdb with MiXCR from the multiplex PCR reads. The table lists around 600,000 distinct CDR3 sequences, over 40% of them singletons. Exclusion covered patients with other autoimmune diseases or uncontrolled infections (as well as pregnancy or lactation). The receptor was isolated from an adult man with Graves' ophthalmopathy. Sequences were obtained from peripheral blood. This chain joins TRBV7-8 and TRBJ2-7, with D maybe TRBD2 (6 bases). TRBJ2-5 explains the end of the DNA better; the J call may be wrong. CDR3 in amino acids: CASRKGGIETQYF. DNA of the CDR3: TGTGCCAGCAGAAAAGGAGGGATTGAGACCCAGTACTTC.